A selection of T cell receptor beta chains follows, all from one sample in a study of blood T cell repertoires in COVID-19. Only in-frame clones appear in the TCRdb table, and some are missing; sequencing was by immunoSEQ multiplex PCR. The sample contains over 200,000 clones, around 89% of which appear only once. The sequenced material came from PBMCs or T cells enriched from blood (not recorded which). These receptors were collected from a woman in her forties with acute COVID-19. CDR3s include the opening cysteine and the closing phenylalanine or tryptophan. A D gene is named only where the DNA matches it firmly. Size is omitted from some rows. Given values are once, few, many or a class for expanded clones.

J: TRBJ2-1
length: 16
D: TRBD1
V: TRBV7-6
size: few
DNA: TGTGCCAGCAGCTTAGCCGGGACAGGGAGTTCCAATGAGCAGTTCTTC
CDR3: CASSLAGTGSSNEQFF

J: TRBJ2-1
length: 13
D: .
V: TRBV25-1
size: .
DNA: TGTGCCAGCAGTGAATTCGAGGAGGAAAGGCAGTTCTTC
CDR3: CASSEFEEERQFF

J: TRBJ2-3
length: 14
D: .
V: TRBV11-2
size: .
DNA: TGTGCCAGCAGCTTTCAGTTCACCGCAGATACGCAGTATTTT
CDR3: CASSFQFTADTQYF

J: TRBJ1-6
length: 16
D: .
V: TRBV9
size: .
DNA: TGTGCCAGCAGCGCCGCCTCCGGGACACATAATTCACCCCTCCACTTT
CDR3: CASSAASGTHNSPLHF

J: TRBJ1-1
length: 15
D: .
V: TRBV5-1
size: .
DNA: TGCGCCAGCAGCTTATTGACAGGCCCGTACACTGAAGCTTTCTTT
CDR3: CASSLLTGPYTEAFF

J: TRBJ1-1
length: 13
D: .
V: TRBV4-1
size: .
DNA: TGCGCCAGCAGCCAAGTGGAAAGGGGGGAAGCTTTCTTT
CDR3: CASSQVERGEAFF

J: TRBJ1-4
length: 14
D: .
V: TRBV30
size: once
DNA: TGTGCCTGGAGTGTAGGTGGAAGGGGAGAAAAACTGTTTTTT
CDR3: CAWSVGGRGEKLFF

J: TRBJ1-2
length: 12
D: TRBD1
V: TRBV5-1
size: .
DNA: TGCGCCAGCAGCGCGGACAGGGTAGGCTACACCTTC
CDR3: CASSADRVGYTF

J: TRBJ2-1
length: 14
D: TRBD1
V: TRBV18
size: once
DNA: TGTGCCAGCTCACCCCGGACAGGGTACGATGAGCAGTTCTTC
CDR3: CASSPRTGYDEQFF

J: TRBJ2-7
length: 15
D: TRBD2
V: TRBV10-3
size: .
DNA: TGTGCCATCAGGGGGGGGTCTCAGAACCACTACGAGCAGTACTTC
CDR3: CAIRGGSQNHYEQYF

J: TRBJ1-2
length: 12
D: .
V: TRBV6-6
size: .
DNA: TGTGCCACCCGAGAGGCAGCGGGGGGCTACACCTTC
CDR3: CATREAAGGYTF

J: TRBJ1-4
length: 15
D: .
V: TRBV19
size: .
DNA: TGTGCCAGTAGTATAGGGGTTGAGACTTGGGAAAAACTGTTTTTT
CDR3: CASSIGVETWEKLFF

J: TRBJ1-4
length: 14
D: .
V: TRBV18
size: .
DNA: TGTGCCAGCTCACAAAATACCGGTAATGAAAAACTGTTTTTT
CDR3: CASSQNTGNEKLFF

J: TRBJ1-1
length: 12
D: .
V: TRBV6-5
size: .
DNA: TGTGCCAGCAGGCGGTCGAACACTGAAGCTTTCTTT
CDR3: CASRRSNTEAFF

J: TRBJ2-3
length: 15
D: .
V: TRBV5-4
size: once
DNA: TGTGCCAGCAGCTTGTACAGCGGTAGCACAGATACGCAGTATTTT
CDR3: CASSLYSGSTDTQYF

J: TRBJ2-3
length: 14
D: .
V: TRBV5-4
size: .
DNA: TGTGCCAGCAGCACCGGGACTAGCACAGATACGCAGTATTTT
CDR3: CASSTGTSTDTQYF

J: TRBJ1-2
length: 12
D: TRBD1
V: TRBV5-1
size: .
DNA: TGCGCCAGCAGCTCGAGGGGGCTTGGCTACACCTTC
CDR3: CASSSRGLGYTF

J: TRBJ2-1
length: 16
D: .
V: TRBV4-1
size: .
DNA: TGCGCCAGCAGCCTGGGGCAGGGAATTTTGTTGAGTGAGCAGTTCTTC
CDR3: CASSLGQGILLSEQFF

J: TRBJ1-2
length: 16
D: .
V: TRBV7-2
size: .
DNA: TGTGCCAGCAGCTTAACCCCCGGGACAAATTCCTATGGCTACACCTTC
CDR3: CASSLTPGTNSYGYTF

J: TRBJ1-5
length: 14
D: .
V: TRBV18
size: .
DNA: TGTGCCAGCTCATTACGACAGGAAGGTCAGCCCCAGCATTTT
CDR3: CASSLRQEGQPQHF

J: TRBJ2-1
length: 17
D: TRBD2
V: TRBV9
size: .
DNA: TGTGCCAGCAGCGTAGACCCTAGCGGGGGGCTTTACAATGAGCAGTTCTTC
CDR3: CASSVDPSGGLYNEQFF

J: TRBJ1-5
length: 16
D: .
V: TRBV7-8
size: .
DNA: TGTGCCAGCAGCTTAGCCGGACAGTATAGCAATCAGCCCCAGCATTTT
CDR3: CASSLAGQYSNQPQHF

J: TRBJ1-2
length: 15
D: .
V: TRBV5-6
size: .
DNA: TGTGCCAGCAGCCTGAGGACAGCCGGTGGGTATGGCTACACCTTC
CDR3: CASSLRTAGGYGYTF